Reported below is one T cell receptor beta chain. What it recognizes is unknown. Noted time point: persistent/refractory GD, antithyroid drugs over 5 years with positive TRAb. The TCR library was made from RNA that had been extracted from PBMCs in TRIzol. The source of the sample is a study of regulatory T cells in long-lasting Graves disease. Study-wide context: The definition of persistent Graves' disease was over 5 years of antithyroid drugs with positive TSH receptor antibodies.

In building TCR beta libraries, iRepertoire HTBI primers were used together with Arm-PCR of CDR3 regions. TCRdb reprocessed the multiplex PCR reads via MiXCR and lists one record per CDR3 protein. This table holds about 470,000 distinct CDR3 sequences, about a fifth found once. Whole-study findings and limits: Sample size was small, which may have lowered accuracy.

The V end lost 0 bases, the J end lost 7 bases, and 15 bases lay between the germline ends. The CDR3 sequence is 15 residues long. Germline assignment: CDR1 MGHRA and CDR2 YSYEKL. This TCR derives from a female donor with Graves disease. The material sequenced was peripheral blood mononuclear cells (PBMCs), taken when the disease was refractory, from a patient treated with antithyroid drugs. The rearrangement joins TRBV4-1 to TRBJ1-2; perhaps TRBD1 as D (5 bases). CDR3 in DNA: TGCGCCAGCAGCCAAGATTTGGGGGAATCGGGTGGCTACACCTTC. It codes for CASSQDLGESGGYTF.